The clone carrying this T cell receptor (beta chain) was detected ten times or more. V gave up 1 base and J gave up 3 bases, with 13 bases separating them. CDR1 MNHNS and CDR2 SASEGT come from the germline V gene. The CDR3 contains 15 residues. The source of the sample is a study of glioma-infiltrating T cells. The iRepertoire nested amplicon-rescue multiplex PCR amplified TCR alpha and beta CDR3s from RNA. MiXCR was run by TCRdb on the multiplex PCR reads, yielding one entry per CDR3 protein. This table holds about 380,000 distinct CDR3 sequences, about 40% found once. The V gene is TRBV6-1, the J gene TRBJ2-7; perhaps TRBD2 as D (6 bases). The sequence derives from a human donor with low-grade glioma or glioblastoma, undergoing nonglioma brain surgery, or in good health (not recorded which). The sequencing sample was made of glioma tissue, nonneoplastic brain tissue, or PBMCs (not recorded which). The CDR3 sequence is CASSEDGGSHYEQYF. CDR3 in DNA: TGTGCCAGCAGTGAAGACGGGGGAAGCCACTACGAGCAGTACTTC.